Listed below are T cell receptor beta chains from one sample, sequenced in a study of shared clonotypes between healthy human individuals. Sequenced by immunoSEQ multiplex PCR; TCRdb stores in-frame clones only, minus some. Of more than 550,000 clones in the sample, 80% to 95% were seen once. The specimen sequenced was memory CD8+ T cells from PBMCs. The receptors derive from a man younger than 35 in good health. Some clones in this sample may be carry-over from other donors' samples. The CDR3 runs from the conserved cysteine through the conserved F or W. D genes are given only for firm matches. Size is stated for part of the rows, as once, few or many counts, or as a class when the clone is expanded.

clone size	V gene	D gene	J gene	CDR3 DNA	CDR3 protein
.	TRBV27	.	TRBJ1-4	TGTGCCAGCAGTAAGAGGGCAACTAATGAAAAACTGTTTTTT	CASSKRATNEKLFF
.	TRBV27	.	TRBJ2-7	TGTGCCAGCAGTCCCCCTTACGGGCCCCTCTACGAGCAGTACTTC	CASSPPYGPLYEQYF
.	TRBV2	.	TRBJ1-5	TGTGCCAGCAGCGACGGGATTACCAATCAGCCCCAGCATTTT	CASSDGITNQPQHF
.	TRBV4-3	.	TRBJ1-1	TGCGCCAGCAGCCAAGGGGGGGAGAGGGACACTGAAGCTTTCTTT	CASSQGGERDTEAFF
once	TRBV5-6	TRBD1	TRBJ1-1	TGTGCCAGCAGCGGAGGGACAGCATACTTCCACACTGAAGCTTTCTTT	CASSGGTAYFHTEAFF
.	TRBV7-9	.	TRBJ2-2	TGTGCCAGCAGCTTACTGGACGGGGGGAACACCGGGGAGCTGTTTTTT	CASSLLDGGNTGELFF
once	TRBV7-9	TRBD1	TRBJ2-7	TGTGCCAGCAGCTTATGGGGACAGGGGGATCCCTACGAGCAGTACTTC	CASSLWGQGDPYEQYF
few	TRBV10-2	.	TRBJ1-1	TGCGCCAGCAGTGTCGAGACAACCAACACTGAAGCTTTCTTT	CASSVETTNTEAFF
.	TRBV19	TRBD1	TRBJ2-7	TGTGCCAGTAGTGAGAGACAGGGGCGCTACGAGCAGTACTTC	CASSERQGRYEQYF
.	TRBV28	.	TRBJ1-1	TGTGCCAGCATACCTCCCATGAACACTGAAGCTTTCTTT	CASIPPMNTEAFF
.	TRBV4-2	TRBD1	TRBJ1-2	TGTGCCAGCAGCCAAGGAACAGGGGAAATGGCTAACTATGGCTACACCTTC	CASSQGTGEMANYGYTF
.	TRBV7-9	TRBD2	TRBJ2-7	TGTGCCAGCAGCTCCAAGTGGCTAGCGGCCAAATACGAGCAGTACTTC	CASSSKWLAAKYEQYF
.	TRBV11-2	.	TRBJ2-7	TGTGCCAGCAGCTTAGTCGCAGGGATCTACGAGCAGTACTTC	CASSLVAGIYEQYF
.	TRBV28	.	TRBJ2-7	TGTGCCAGCAGTTACCCCCAGCGGACAATCTCCTACGAGCAGTACTTC	CASSYPQRTISYEQYF
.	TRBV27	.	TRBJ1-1	TGTGCCAGCAGCATTAGGGGCATGGAGGGGGTCACTGAAGCTTTCTTT	CASSIRGMEGVTEAFF
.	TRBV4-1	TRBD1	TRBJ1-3	TGCGCCAGCAGCCGTACGACAGGGTCAAATGGAAACACCATATATTTT	CASSRTTGSNGNTIYF
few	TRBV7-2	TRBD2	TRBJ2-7	TGTGCCAGCAGCTTATTAGCGGGAGATGGCGAGCAGTACTTC	CASSLLAGDGEQYF
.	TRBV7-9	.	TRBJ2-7	TGTGCCAGCAGCTTAGCGATTTGGGTCGGGGAGCAGTACTTC	CASSLAIWVGEQYF
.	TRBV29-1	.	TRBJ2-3	TGCAGCGTTGAAGAGGGGGAAAACACAGATACGCAGTATTTT	CSVEEGENTDTQYF
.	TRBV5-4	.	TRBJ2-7	TGTGCCAGCAGCTTCAATGGACAGCCTAGGGAGCAGTACTTC	CASSFNGQPREQYF
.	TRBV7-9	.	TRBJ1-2	TGTGCCAGCAGCTTATTGGTGGAGCCAGGCTACACCTTC	CASSLLVEPGYTF
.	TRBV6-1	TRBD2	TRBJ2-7	TGTGCCAGCAGTGAAGCGATAGCGGGAGGACTCTCCTACGAGCAGTACTTC	CASSEAIAGGLSYEQYF
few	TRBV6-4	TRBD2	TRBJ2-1	TGTGCCAGCAGTGATTCCGCCCCCCCTACTAGCGGACCGCAGTTCTTC	CASSDSAPPTSGPQFF
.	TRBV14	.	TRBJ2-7	TGTGCCAGCAGCCAAGCTGGCGGTTACGAGCAGTACTTC	CASSQAGGYEQYF
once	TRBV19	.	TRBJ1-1	TGTGCCAGTATGCCCTTTCGTAGCGCTGAAGCTTTCTTT	CASMPFRSAEAFF
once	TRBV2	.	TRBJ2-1	TGTGCCAGCAGTGCCATCCCCGTGGTTACCTTCAATGAGCAGTTCTTC	CASSAIPVVTFNEQFF
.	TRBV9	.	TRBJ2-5	TGTGCCAGCAGCGTAGACAGACGCGGGGAGACCCAGTACTTC	CASSVDRRGETQYF
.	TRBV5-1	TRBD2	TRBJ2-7	TGCGCCAGCAGCTTGGCTCCTAGCGGGAGTGGGGAGCAGTACTTC	CASSLAPSGSGEQYF
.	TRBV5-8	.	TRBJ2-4	TGTGCCAGCAGCCCACAACGGGAGTTTGACAAAAACATTCAGTACTTC	CASSPQREFDKNIQYF
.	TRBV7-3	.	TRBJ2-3	TGTGCCAGCACCCTGACCGCGAGCACAGATACGCAGTATTTT	CASTLTASTDTQYF
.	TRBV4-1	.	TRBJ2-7	TGCGCCAGCAGCCAAGATCCGGTCGGGGAGCAGTACTTC	CASSQDPVGEQYF
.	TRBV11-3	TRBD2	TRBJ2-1	TGTGCCAGCAGCCCGGGACTAGCGGGAGGGGATGAGCAGTTCTTC	CASSPGLAGGDEQFF
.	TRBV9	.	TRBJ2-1	TGTGCCAGCAGCGTAGGAAGGCAGAGTTACAATGAGCAGTTCTTC	CASSVGRQSYNEQFF
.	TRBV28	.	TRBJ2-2	TGTGCCAGCAGTCACCGGGGAATTTACACCGGGGAGCTGTTTTTT	CASSHRGIYTGELFF
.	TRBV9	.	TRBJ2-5	TGTGCCAGCAGCGCCCGGACAGACCAAGAGACCCAGTACTTC	CASSARTDQETQYF